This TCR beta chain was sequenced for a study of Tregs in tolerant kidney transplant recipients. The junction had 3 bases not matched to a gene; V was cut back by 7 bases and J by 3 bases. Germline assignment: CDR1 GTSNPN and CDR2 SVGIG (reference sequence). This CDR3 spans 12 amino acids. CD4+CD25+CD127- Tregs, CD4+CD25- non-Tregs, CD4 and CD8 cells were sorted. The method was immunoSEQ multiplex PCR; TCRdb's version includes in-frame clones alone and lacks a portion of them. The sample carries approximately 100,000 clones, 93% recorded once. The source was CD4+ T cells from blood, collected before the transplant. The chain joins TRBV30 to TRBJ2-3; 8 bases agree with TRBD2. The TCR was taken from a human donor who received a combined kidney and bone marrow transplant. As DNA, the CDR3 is TGTGCCTCAAGACTAGCGACAGATACGCAGTATTTT. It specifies CASRLATDTQYF.